This section outlines one T cell receptor beta chain sequence together with its context. The antigen remains undetermined. Other DNA sequences in the sample encode the same CDR3. The data derive from a study of CD8+ T cells in alopecia areata. CDR1 is GTSNPN, CDR2 SVGIG, per germline (reference sequence). The V gene end was trimmed by 0 bases and the J gene end by 6 bases; junction bases not matched to a gene: 9. The CDR3 is 15 residues long. Treatment meaning: oral pan-JAK inhibitor, 5-10 mg twice daily. Notes on the study in general: Scalp clonality and expanded CD8+ clones among the top 100 showed significant decreases with tofacitinib. In lesional scalp, particularly from alopecia totalis/universalis, clonality was higher than in normal scalp.

After isolation, RNA underwent reverse transcription to generate cDNA as the sequencing template. Data came from immunoSEQ multiplex PCR; TCRdb stores just in-frame clones and leaves some out. This table holds approximately 200,000 clones, 60% to 70% found once. The receptor's source is a human donor with alopecia areata. The material sequenced was CD4+ T cells sorted from blood, taken at week 4, from a patient treated with tofacitinib. The chain uses TRBV30 and TRBJ1-2, with 8 positions matching TRBD1. CDR3 nucleotides: TGTGCCTGGAGTGTATTCGGGACAGGAGGCGATGGCTACACCTTC. Translating gives CAWSVFGTGGDGYTF.